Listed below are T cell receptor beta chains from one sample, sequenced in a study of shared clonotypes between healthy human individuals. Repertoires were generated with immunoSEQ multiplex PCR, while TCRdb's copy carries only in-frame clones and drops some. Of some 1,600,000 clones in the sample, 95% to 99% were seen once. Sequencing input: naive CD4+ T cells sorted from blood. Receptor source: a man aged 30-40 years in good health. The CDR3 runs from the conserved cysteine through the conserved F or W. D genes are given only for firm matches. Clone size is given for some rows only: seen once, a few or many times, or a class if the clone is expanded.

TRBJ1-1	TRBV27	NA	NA	CASSFRGFDTEAFF	TGTGCCAGCAGTTTCAGGGGCTTCGACACTGAAGCTTTCTTT
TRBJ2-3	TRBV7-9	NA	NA	CASSRAMGPDTQYF	TGTGCCAGCAGTCGAGCGATGGGTCCAGATACGCAGTATTTT
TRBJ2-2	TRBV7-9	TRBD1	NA	CANSGQGASDTGELFF	TGTGCCAATTCGGGACAGGGGGCTTCGGACACCGGGGAGCTGTTTTTT
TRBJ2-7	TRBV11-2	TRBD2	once	CASSPISGTSYEQYF	TGTGCCAGCAGCCCCATTAGCGGGACGTCCTACGAGCAGTACTTC
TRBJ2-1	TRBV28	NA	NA	CASWGQNSYNEQFF	TGTGCCAGCTGGGGGCAGAACTCCTACAATGAGCAGTTCTTC
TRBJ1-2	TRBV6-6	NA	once	CASSYHGSGYTF	TGTGCCAGCAGTTACCACGGGAGCGGCTACACCTTC
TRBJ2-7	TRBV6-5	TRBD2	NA	CASSYGGGPLHEQYF	TGTGCCAGCAGTTACGGCGGGGGGCCCCTCCACGAGCAGTACTTC
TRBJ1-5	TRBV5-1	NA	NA	CASSLAGVSNQPQHF	TGCGCCAGCAGCTTGGCCGGGGTAAGCAATCAGCCCCAGCATTTT
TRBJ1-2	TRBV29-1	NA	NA	CSVEVQDGDGYTF	TGCAGCGTTGAAGTACAGGATGGGGATGGCTACACCTTC
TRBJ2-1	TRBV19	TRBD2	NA	CASTPRLVAGDNEQFF	TGTGCCAGTACCCCTAGGTTGGTAGCGGGAGACAATGAGCAGTTCTTC
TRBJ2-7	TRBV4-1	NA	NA	CASSPRTSLDYEQYF	TGCGCCAGCAGCCCACGAACTAGCCTTGACTACGAGCAGTACTTC
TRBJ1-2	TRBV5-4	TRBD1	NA	CASSGGQGSDYGYTF	TGTGCCAGCAGCGGGGGACAGGGAAGCGACTATGGCTACACCTTC
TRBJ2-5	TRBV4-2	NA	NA	CASSQENSGQETQYF	TGTGCCAGCAGCCAAGAAAACTCCGGGCAAGAGACCCAGTACTTC
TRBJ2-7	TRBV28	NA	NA	CASSLSRVTYEQYF	TGTGCCAGCAGTCTGAGCCGGGTCACCTACGAGCAGTACTTC
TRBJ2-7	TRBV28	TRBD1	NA	CASSSTGQGFHEQYF	TGTGCCAGCAGTTCCACGGGACAGGGTTTCCACGAGCAGTACTTC
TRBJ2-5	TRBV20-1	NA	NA	CSAQRAQYF	TGCAGTGCCCAGCGGGCCCAGTACTTC
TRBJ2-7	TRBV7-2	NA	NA	CASRGGPRPDEQYF	TGTGCCAGCAGGGGGGGGCCCCGCCCGGACGAGCAGTACTTC
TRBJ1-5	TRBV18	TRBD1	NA	CASSPDQGGSQPQHF	TGTGCCAGCTCACCGGACCAGGGGGGGAGTCAGCCCCAGCATTTT
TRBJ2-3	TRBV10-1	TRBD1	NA	CASTSGQGTDTQYF	TGCGCCAGCACCTCGGGACAGGGCACAGATACGCAGTATTTT
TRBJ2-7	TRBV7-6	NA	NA	CASSLAPGGSSYEQYF	TGTGCCAGCAGCTTAGCGCCCGGGGGTAGCTCCTACGAGCAGTACTTC